This T cell receptor (beta chain) was identified during a study of blood T cell repertoires in COVID-19. Sequenced by immunoSEQ multiplex PCR; TCRdb stores in-frame clones only, minus some. The sample comprises some 240,000 clones, around 90% of which are singletons, and 7.2% rests with the top ten. Germline CDR1 is GTSNPN and CDR2 is SVGIG (reference sequence). The CDR3 loop spans 15 amino acids. Trimming took 3 bases from V and 10 from J, leaving 19 bases between them. The sequenced material came from peripheral blood. The source is a man in his sixties who had recovered from COVID-19. This chain joins TRBV30 and TRBJ1-6, with a weak D call TRBD1 (6 bases). The CDR3 DNA follows: TGTGCCTGGAGCGTAAAACAGGGAGGGGGATCACCCCTCCACTTT. This sequence encodes CAWSVKQGGGSPLHF.